Presented here are 32 T cell receptor beta chains from one specimen sequenced in a study of cytomegalovirus exposure and HLA in healthy donors. The PCR had 60 Vbeta and 13 Jbeta primers. Sequencing used immunoSEQ multiplex PCR; TCRdb keeps in-frame clones, though not all of them. The table lists roughly 160,000 clones, about 85% of them singletons. Specimen: PBMCs. These receptor sequences come from a boy under 10 years old in good health and CMV-seronegative.

This chain joins TRBV5-5 and TRBJ2-5, with a weak D call TRBD2 (6 bases). Germline V lookup: CDR1 SGHKS, CDR2 YYEKEE (reference sequence). Trimming removed 6 bases from V and 1 base from J, with 10 bases in between. This CDR3 has 13 amino acids. This CDR3 reads CASKFSGQETQYF. Here the CDR3 DNA reads TGTGCCAGCAAGTTTAGCGGCCAAGAGACCCAGTACTTC. Full variable domain (missing parts from reference TRBV5-5 and TRBJ2-5): DAGVTQSPTHLIKTRGQQVTLRCSPISGHKSVSWYQQVLGQGPQFIFQYYEKEERGRGNFPDRFSARQFPNYSSELNVNALLLGDSALYLCASKFSGQETQYFGPGTRLLVL.

The genes are TRBV5-4 and TRBJ2-5; tentatively, D is TRBD2 (6 bases). Between the trimmed V and J ends, which lost 4 bases and 9 bases, there was a span of 25 bases. CDR1 SGHNT and CDR2 YYREEE come from the germline V gene (reference sequence). The CDR3 is 16 amino acids. The CDR3 protein is CASSGPDRTPGGSQYF. CDR3 sequence (DNA): TGTGCCAGCAGCGGTCCAGACCGGACCCCCGGAGGGTCCCAGTACTTC. The full variable domain, its missing parts supplied by reference TRBV5-4 and TRBJ2-5, is ETGVTQSPTHLIKTRGQQVTLRCSSQSGHNTVSWYQQALGQGPQFIFQYYREEENGRGNFPPRFSGLQFPNYSSELNVNALELDDSALYLCASSGPDRTPGGSQYFGPGTRLLVL.

The chain employs TRBV18 and TRBJ1-2; TRBD1 might be the D (5 bases). This CDR3 is built from 15 residues. Germline values: CDR1 KGHSH, CDR2 LQKENI. The V gene lost 0 bases and the J gene lost 3 bases, with 11 bases spanning the gap. CDR3 protein: CASSPPRQTDYGYTF. CDR3 in DNA: TGTGCCAGCTCACCACCCCGACAGACGGACTATGGCTACACCTTC.

The V call is TRBV18, the J call TRBJ2-3; 10 bases line up with TRBD1. In germline, CDR1 is KGHSH, CDR2 LQKENI. With V trimmed by 2 bases and J by 6 bases, 5 bases remained unmatched. The length of the CDR3 is 15 residues. Written as DNA, the CDR3 is TGTGCCAGCTCACCAGACAGGGGGCAACAGGATACGCAGTATTTT. Translation: CASSPDRGQQDTQYF.

The chain uses TRBV6-1 and TRBJ2-1; tentatively, D is TRBD1 (5 bases). CDR1 is MNHNS and CDR2 is SASEGT in the germline V gene. CDR3 length: 16 residues. V was trimmed by 4 bases and J by 2 bases, leaving 15 bases between them. The DNA for the CDR3 is TGTGCCAGCAGTGCCCAGGGTCTTCAGGCCTACAATGAGCAGTTCTTC. Its translation: CASSAQGLQAYNEQFF.

This rearrangement joins TRBV19 to TRBJ1-2, with D perhaps TRBD1 (5 bases). Germline-derived CDR1 and CDR2 are LNHDA and SQIVND (reference sequence). The V gene lost 3 bases and the J gene lost 1 base, with 6 bases spanning the gap. The CDR3 runs to 13 residues. The CDR3 spells CASSIGGNYGYTF. The DNA for the CDR3 is TGTGCCAGTAGTATCGGGGGTAACTATGGCTACACCTTC.

The CDR3 DNA sequence: TGTGCCAGTAGTATTATCAGGACAGGGCAAAATCAGCCCCAGCATTTT. Amino acid sequence: CASSIIRTGQNQPQHF. The chain uses TRBV19 and TRBJ1-5; TRBD1 agrees at 8 bases. The CDR3 is 16 amino acids. The V segment lost 3 bases and the J segment 4 bases; nucleotides outside the gene matches: 8. The germline gives CDR1 LNHDA, CDR2 SQIVND (reference sequence).

The chain carries TRBV7-8 and TRBJ2-7; a weak D match, TRBD1 (5 bases). Germline V gives CDR1 SGHVS, CDR2 FQNEAQ. This CDR3 has 14 residues. Trimming left V 1 base short and J 0 bases short, with 7 bases between. In DNA form, the CDR3 reads TGTGCCAGCAGCTTAGGCAGGGCCTCCTACGAGCAGTACGTC. This gives the protein CASSLGRASYEQYV.

This chain links TRBV30 with TRBJ1-5; D unresolved. Per germline, CDR1 GTSNPN and CDR2 SVGIG (reference sequence). Trimming stripped 1 base from V and 0 bases from J, with 4 bases between. This CDR3 has 13 residues. As DNA, the CDR3 is TGTGCCTGGAGTGCAGATAGCAATCAGCCCCAGCATTTT. Residues: CAWSADSNQPQHF.

Worth noting for this clone: The germline gene is not matched at one end of the junction; a read error may be the cause. The sample has other DNA sequences that encode this CDR3 too. This chain joins TRBV7-9 and TRBJ1-1, with D uncertain. The CDR3 is made up of 13 amino acids. From germline, CDR1 is SEHNR and CDR2 FQNEAQ (reference sequence). Here the CDR3 reads CSSSLGGNTEAFF. In DNA form, the CDR3 reads TGTTCCAGCAGCTTAGGCGGGAACACTGAAGCTTTCTTT.

In its sample, this clone was seen once. The genes are TRBV19 and TRBJ1-5; TRBD1 matches 7 bases. The CDR3 has 15 amino acids. J lost 4 bases, V lost 3 bases, and 6 bases had no gene match. Germline CDR1 reads LNHDA; CDR2 reads SQIVND (reference sequence). CDR3 sequence reads: CASSIFTGVNQPQHF. The CDR3 bases are TGTGCCAGTAGTATCTTCACAGGGGTAAATCAGCCCCAGCATTTT.

The chain is built from TRBV13 and TRBJ2-6; TRBD1 agrees at 9 bases. The length of the CDR3 is 19 residues. V trimming: 5 bases; J trimming: 0 bases; junction bases outside the gene matches: 11. Germline CDR1 PRHDT, CDR2 FYEKMQ (reference sequence). The CDR3 loop is CASSPTGQGTLSGANVLTF. The DNA of the CDR3 is TGTGCCAGCAGCCCGACTGGACAGGGGACCCTCTCTGGGGCCAACGTCCTGACTTTC.

The chain combines TRBV18 with TRBJ2-7; D might be TRBD2 (5 bases). The CDR3 runs 14 residues. Germline V lookup: CDR1 KGHSH, CDR2 LQKENI. V gave up 1 base and J gave up 4 bases, with 11 bases separating them. The CDR3 sequence is CASSPRESSYEQYF. CDR3 nucleotides: TGTGCCAGCTCACCACGGGAGTCCTCGTACGAGCAGTACTTC.

The V call is TRBV9, the J call TRBJ2-3; TRBD2 matches at 8 bases. The CDR3 totals 16 residues. With V trimmed by 4 bases and J by 3 bases, 10 bases remained unmatched. Germline V gene sequence: CDR1 SGDLS, CDR2 YYNGEE. This chain's CDR3 is CASSPIPPGGTDTQYF. As DNA, the CDR3 is TGTGCCAGCAGCCCCATACCCCCGGGAGGGACAGATACGCAGTATTTT.

The gene calls are TRBV5-6 and TRBJ1-4; D is uncertain. Trimming stripped 8 bases from V and 2 bases from J, with 13 bases between. Looked up from germline, CDR1 is SGHDT and CDR2 is YYEEEE. The CDR3 loop spans 14 amino acids. The CDR3 sequence: CASGSGRTNEKLFF. The CDR3 bases are TGTGCCAGTGGGTCAGGTCGCACTAATGAAAAACTGTTTTTT. The full variable domain, in which reference TRBV5-6 and TRBJ1-4 provide the parts outside the CDR3, is DAGVTQSPTHLIKTRGQQVTLRCSPKSGHDTVSWYQQALGQGPQFIFQYYEEEERQRGNFPDRFSGHQFPNYSSELNVNALLLGDSALYLCASGSGRTNEKLFFGSGTQLSVL.

This chain links TRBV5-1 with TRBJ1-2, with TRBD1 matching over 10 bases. V dropped 4 bases and J dropped 2; count of bases not matched to a gene: 2. The germline CDR1 and CDR2 sequences are SGHRS and YFSETQ. The CDR3 sequence is 14 residues long. CDR3 coding DNA: TGCGCCAGCAGCGTGGACAGGGGGAACTATGGCTACACCTTC. It encodes CASSVDRGNYGYTF.

The gene calls are TRBV5-1 and TRBJ2-1; D is possibly TRBD2 (7 bases). Per the germline V gene, CDR1 is SGHRS and CDR2 is YFSETQ. Trimming took off 7 bases at V and 3 bases at J, with 14 bases between the two ends. CDR3 length equals 14 residues. CDR3 bases: TGCGCCAGCCATCTAGGGGGGGGCTACAATGAGCAGTTCTTC. It is translated as CASHLGGGYNEQFF.

This clone occurred a few times. The rearrangement links TRBV28 to TRBJ2-3; perhaps TRBD1 as D (6 bases). Germline-derived CDR1 and CDR2 are MDHEN and SYDVKM. The CDR3 runs to 14 residues. The V end lost 6 bases, the J end lost 2 bases, and 12 bases lay between the germline ends. The CDR3 coding sequence is TGTGCCAGCAGGAGCAGGGGAATCACAGATACGCAGTATTTT. Translating it yields CASRSRGITDTQYF.

The V call is TRBV2, the J call TRBJ1-2; possibly TRBD1 for D (5 bases). This CDR3 has 14 residues. The germline CDR1 and CDR2 sequences are SNHLY and FYNNEI. The V end was cut by 2 bases, the J end by 6 bases, with 13 bases between. CDR3 sequence reads: CASSEYRRDNGYTF. As DNA, the CDR3 is TGTGCCAGCAGTGAATATCGCAGGGATAATGGCTACACCTTC.

This clone has only a few counts. The gene calls are TRBV4-1 and TRBJ2-7; 8 bases are shared with TRBD1. This CDR3 spans 15 amino acids. The J segment lost 2 bases and the V segment lost 2 bases, leaving 5 bases of the junction unmatched. Germline values: CDR1 MGHRA, CDR2 YSYEKL. DNA for the CDR3: TGCGCCAGCAGCCAAAATGACAGGGGACCCTACGAGCAGTACGTC. Protein sequence: CASSQNDRGPYEQYV.

This chain uses TRBV28 with TRBJ2-7; TRBD2 is a possible D gene (5 bases). V was trimmed by 3 bases and J by 2 bases, leaving 11 bases between them. This CDR3 has 14 amino acids. Germline V gene sequence: CDR1 MDHEN, CDR2 SYDVKM. In DNA, the CDR3 is TGTGCCAGCAGTTTGATGCGGGCCCCCTACGAGCAGTACTTC. Its protein product is CASSLMRAPYEQYF.

J is TRBJ1-2 and V is TRBV6-5, with 8 bases identical to TRBD1. Germline V gene data show CDR1 as MNHEY and CDR2 as SVGAGI. Germline trimming cut 6 bases from V and 6 bases from J; bases unmatched to any gene: 0. The CDR3 length is 11 residues. The CDR3 is CASRTGDGYTF. CDR3 bases: TGTGCCAGCAGGACAGGGGATGGCTACACCTTC.

This clone has only a few counts. The CDR3 region has the DNA TGTGCCAGCAGTGCCTCGGACAGAAAAGGCGGGTCCTACGAGCAGTACTTC. This gives the protein CASSASDRKGGSYEQYF. The rearrangement uses TRBV6-1 and TRBJ2-7; D perhaps matches TRBD1 (6 bases). Germline V gene lookup returns CDR1 MNHNS and CDR2 SASEGT. The length of the CDR3 is 17 residues. Trimming removed 4 bases at V and 1 base at J, with 20 bases between.

The chain carries TRBV6-5 and TRBJ1-4, with a weak D call TRBD1 (6 bases). Deletions cut 1 base from V and 7 bases from J, with 13 bases between. Per the germline V gene, CDR1 is MNHEY and CDR2 is SVGAGI. The CDR3 is made up of 15 amino acids. CDR3 residues: CASSYYSGGGEKLFF. DNA of the CDR3: TGTGCCAGCAGTTACTATAGCGGGGGCGGTGAAAAACTGTTTTTT.

V gene TRBV30 combines with J gene TRBJ2-3, with 8 bases aligning to TRBD2. The CDR3 spans 14 residues. Germline assignment: CDR1 GTSNPN and CDR2 SVGIG (reference sequence). Germline trimming cut 8 bases from V and 3 bases from J; bases unmatched to any gene: 10. For the CDR3, the DNA is TGTGCCACCCACCGGGGGGGGGCAACAGATACGCAGTATTTT. This sequence encodes CATHRGGATDTQYF.

This clone was observed a single time. The chain combines TRBV7-9 with TRBJ1-2; the D gene is possibly TRBD1 (5 bases). In germline, CDR1 is SEHNR, CDR2 FQNEAQ (reference sequence). The CDR3 length is 13 residues. Between the trimmed V and J ends, which lost 5 bases and 4 bases, there was a span of 11 bases. The CDR3 is CASSLWQGYGYTF. CDR3 DNA: TGTGCCAGCAGCCTATGGCAGGGCTATGGCTACACCTTC.

This chain connects TRBV6-5 to TRBJ1-1; weak D call: TRBD1 (6 bases). Germline V gene data show CDR1 as MNHEY and CDR2 as SVGAGI. Trimming removed 7 bases from V and 5 bases from J, with 17 bases in between. There are 14 residues in the CDR3. The CDR3 here is CASIKRGGGTEAFF. In DNA, the CDR3 is TGTGCCAGCATAAAAAGAGGGGGAGGGACTGAAGCTTTCTTT.

CDR3 residues: CASSATGAANYGYTF. DNA for the CDR3: TGCGCCAGCAGTGCGACAGGGGCCGCTAACTATGGCTACACCTTC. This chain uses TRBV10-2 with TRBJ1-2; 8 bases align to TRBD1. The CDR3 sequence is 15 residues long. Germline V gives CDR1 WSHSY, CDR2 SAAADI. The trim removed 4 bases at V and 0 bases at J, leaving 4 bases unmatched.

This chain joins TRBV11-2 and TRBJ2-7, with TRBD1 identical over 10 bases. There are 17 residues in the CDR3. V gave up 5 bases and J gave up 5 bases; unmatched junction bases: 15. Germline-derived CDR1 and CDR2 are SGHAT and FQNNGV. CDR3 in amino acids: CASSRSMDRGFFDEQYF. The CDR3, as DNA: TGTGCCAGCAGCCGTTCGATGGACAGGGGGTTTTTCGACGAGCAGTACTTC.

The gene calls are TRBV19 and TRBJ2-7, with 9 bases that match TRBD1. The CDR3 is 15 residues long. V shed 0 bases, J shed 5 bases, and the junction held 5 bases outside the gene matches. Germline CDR1 is LNHDA and CDR2 is SQIVND (reference sequence). The CDR3 nucleotides read TGTGCCAGTAGTATAGACGGACAGGGGCCGGACGAGCAGTACTTC. It yields the protein CASSIDGQGPDEQYF.

The genes are TRBV29-1 and TRBJ1-1, with a weak D call TRBD1 (6 bases). Germline V gene sequence: CDR1 SQVTM, CDR2 ANQGSEA. V was pared by 6 bases and J by 1 base, with 18 bases between. CDR3 size: 15 residues. DNA of the CDR3: TGCAGCGTGAGAGGGACACTGGAGGCGAACACTGAAGCTTTCTTT. Amino acid sequence: CSVRGTLEANTEAFF. The variable domain in full, completed from reference TRBV29-1 and TRBJ1-1, reads SAVISQKPSRDICQRGTSLTIQCQVDSQVTMMFWYRQQPGQSLTLIATANQGSEATYESGFVIDKFPISRPNLTFSTLTVSNMSPEDSSIYLCSVRGTLEANTEAFFGQGTRLTVV.

This rearrangement joins TRBV11-3 to TRBJ2-5; D perhaps matches TRBD1 (6 bases). Near its end, the DNA agrees better with TRBJ2-7, so the J call may be wrong. The germline V gene encodes CDR1 SGHNT and CDR2 YENEEA. The length of the CDR3 is 15 residues. The CDR3 sequence is CASSSPTGSDYEQYF. CDR3 coding DNA: TGTGCCAGCAGCTCCCCGACAGGATCAGACTACGAGCAGTACTTC.